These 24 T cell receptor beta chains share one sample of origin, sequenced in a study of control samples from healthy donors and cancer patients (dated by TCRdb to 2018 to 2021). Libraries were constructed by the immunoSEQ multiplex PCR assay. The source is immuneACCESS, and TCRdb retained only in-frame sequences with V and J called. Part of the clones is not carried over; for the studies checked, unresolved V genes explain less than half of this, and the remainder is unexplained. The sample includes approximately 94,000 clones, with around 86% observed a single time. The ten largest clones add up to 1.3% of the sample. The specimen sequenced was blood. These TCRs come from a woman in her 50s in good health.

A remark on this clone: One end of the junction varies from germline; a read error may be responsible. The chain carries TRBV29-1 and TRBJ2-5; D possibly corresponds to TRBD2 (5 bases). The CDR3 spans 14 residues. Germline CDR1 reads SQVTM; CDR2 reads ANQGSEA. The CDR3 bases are TGCAGCCTTGAAGAGGGAAGCCTCCAAGAGACCCAGTACTTC. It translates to CSLEEGSLQETQYF.

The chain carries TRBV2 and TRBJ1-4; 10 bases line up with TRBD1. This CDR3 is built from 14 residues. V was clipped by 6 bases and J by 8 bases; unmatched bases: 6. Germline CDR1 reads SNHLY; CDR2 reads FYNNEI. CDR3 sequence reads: CASRGDRGGEKLFF. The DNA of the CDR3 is TGTGCCAGCAGGGGGGACAGGGGTGGCGAAAAACTGTTTTTT. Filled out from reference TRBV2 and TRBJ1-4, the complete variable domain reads EPEVTQTPSHQVTQMGQEVILRCVPISNHLYFYWYRQILGQKVEFLVSFYNNEISEKSEIFDDQFSVERPDGSNFTLKIRSTKLEDSAMYFCASRGDRGGEKLFFGSGTQLSVL.

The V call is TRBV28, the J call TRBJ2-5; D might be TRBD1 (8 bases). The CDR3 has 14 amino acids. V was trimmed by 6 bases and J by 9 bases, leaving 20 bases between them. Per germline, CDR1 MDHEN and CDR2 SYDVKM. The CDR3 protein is CASRVTSRGQAQYF. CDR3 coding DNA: TGTGCCAGCAGGGTGACTAGCAGGGGGCAGGCCCAGTACTTC.

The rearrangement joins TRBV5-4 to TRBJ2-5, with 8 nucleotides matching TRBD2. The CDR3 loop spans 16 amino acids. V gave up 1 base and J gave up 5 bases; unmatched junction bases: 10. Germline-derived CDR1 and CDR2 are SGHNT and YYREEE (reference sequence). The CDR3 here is CASSLLTGGPVETQYF. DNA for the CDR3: TGTGCCAGCAGCTTGCTGACGGGGGGGCCCGTGGAGACCCAGTACTTC. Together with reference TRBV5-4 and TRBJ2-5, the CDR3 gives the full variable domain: ETGVTQSPTHLIKTRGQQVTLRCSSQSGHNTVSWYQQALGQGPQFIFQYYREEENGRGNFPPRFSGLQFPNYSSELNVNALELDDSALYLCASSLLTGGPVETQYFGPGTRLLVL.

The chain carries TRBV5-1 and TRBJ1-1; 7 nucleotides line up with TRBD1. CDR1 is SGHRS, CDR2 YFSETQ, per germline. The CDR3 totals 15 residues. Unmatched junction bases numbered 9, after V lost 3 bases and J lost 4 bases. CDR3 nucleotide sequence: TGCGCCAGCAGCTCGCACGACAGGGTCGTCACTGAAGCTTTCTTT. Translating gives CASSSHDRVVTEAFF.

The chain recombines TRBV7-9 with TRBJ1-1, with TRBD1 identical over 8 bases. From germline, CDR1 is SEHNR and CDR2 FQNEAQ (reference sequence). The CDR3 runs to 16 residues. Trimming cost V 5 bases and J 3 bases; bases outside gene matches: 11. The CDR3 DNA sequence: TGTGCCAGCAGCCACCGATTGCCAGGGGGCGACACTGAAGCTTTCTTT. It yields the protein CASSHRLPGGDTEAFF.

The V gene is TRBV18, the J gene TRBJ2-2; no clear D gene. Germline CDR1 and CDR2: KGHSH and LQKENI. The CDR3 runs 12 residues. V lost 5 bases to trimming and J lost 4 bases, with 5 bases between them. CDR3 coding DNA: TGTGCCAGCTCAGGCCCCACCGGGGAGCTGTTTTTT. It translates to CASSGPTGELFF. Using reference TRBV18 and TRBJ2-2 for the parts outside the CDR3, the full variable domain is NAGVMQNPRHLVRRRGQEARLRCSPMKGHSHVYWYRQLPEEGLKFMVYLQKENIIDESGMPKERFSAEFPKEGPSILRIQQVVRGDSAAYFCASSGPTGELFFGEGSRLTVL.

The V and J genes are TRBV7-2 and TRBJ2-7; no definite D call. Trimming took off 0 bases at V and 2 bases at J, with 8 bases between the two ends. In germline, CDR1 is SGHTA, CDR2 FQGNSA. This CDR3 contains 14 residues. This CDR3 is CASSLARLAYEQYF. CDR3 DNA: TGTGCCAGCAGCTTAGCCAGGCTAGCCTACGAGCAGTACTTC.

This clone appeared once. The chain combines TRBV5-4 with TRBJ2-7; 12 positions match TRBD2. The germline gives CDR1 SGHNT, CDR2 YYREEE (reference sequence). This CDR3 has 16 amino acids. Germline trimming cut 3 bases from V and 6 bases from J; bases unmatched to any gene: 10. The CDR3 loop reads CASSSALAGGSSEQYF. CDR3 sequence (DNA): TGTGCCAGCAGCTCGGCTCTAGCGGGAGGGTCTAGCGAGCAGTACTTC.

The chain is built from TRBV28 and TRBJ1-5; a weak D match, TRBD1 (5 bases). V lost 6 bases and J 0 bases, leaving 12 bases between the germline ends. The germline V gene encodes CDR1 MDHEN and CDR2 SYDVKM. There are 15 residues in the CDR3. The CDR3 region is CASSYDSYSNQPQHF. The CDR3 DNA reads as TGTGCCAGCAGCTACGACAGCTATAGCAATCAGCCCCAGCATTTT.

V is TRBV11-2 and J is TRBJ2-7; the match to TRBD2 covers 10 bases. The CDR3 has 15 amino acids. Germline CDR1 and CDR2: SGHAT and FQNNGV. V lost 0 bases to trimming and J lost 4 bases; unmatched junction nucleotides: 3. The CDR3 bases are TGTGCCAGCAGCTTAGACGGGACTAGCGTTTACGAGCAGTACTTC. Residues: CASSLDGTSVYEQYF.

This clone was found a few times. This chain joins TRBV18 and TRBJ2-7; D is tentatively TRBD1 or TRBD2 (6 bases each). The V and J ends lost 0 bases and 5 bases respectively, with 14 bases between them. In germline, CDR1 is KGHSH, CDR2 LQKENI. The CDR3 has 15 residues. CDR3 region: CASSPPGHWRDEQYF. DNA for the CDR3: TGTGCCAGCTCACCACCGGGACACTGGAGGGACGAGCAGTACTTC.

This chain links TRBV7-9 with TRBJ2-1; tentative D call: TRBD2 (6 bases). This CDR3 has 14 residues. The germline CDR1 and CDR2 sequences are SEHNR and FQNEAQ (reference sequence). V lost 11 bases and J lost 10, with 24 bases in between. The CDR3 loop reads CALEQEHRLVEQFF. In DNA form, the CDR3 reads TGTGCCTTAGAACAAGAGCACAGACTAGTGGAGCAGTTCTTC.

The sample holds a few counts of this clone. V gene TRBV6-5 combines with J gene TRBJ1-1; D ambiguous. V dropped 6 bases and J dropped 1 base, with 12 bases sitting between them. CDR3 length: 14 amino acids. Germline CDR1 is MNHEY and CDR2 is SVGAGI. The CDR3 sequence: CASSSRQPNTEAFF. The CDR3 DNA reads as TGTGCCAGCAGCAGTCGTCAGCCGAACACTGAAGCTTTCTTT.

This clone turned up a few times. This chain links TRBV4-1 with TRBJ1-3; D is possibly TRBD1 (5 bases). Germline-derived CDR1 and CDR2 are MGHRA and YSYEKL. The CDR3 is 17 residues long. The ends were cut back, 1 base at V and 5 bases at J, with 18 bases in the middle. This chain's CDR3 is CASSQVPQDSRRNTIYF. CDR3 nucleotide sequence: TGCGCCAGCAGCCAAGTTCCCCAAGACAGTCGCAGAAACACCATATATTTT.

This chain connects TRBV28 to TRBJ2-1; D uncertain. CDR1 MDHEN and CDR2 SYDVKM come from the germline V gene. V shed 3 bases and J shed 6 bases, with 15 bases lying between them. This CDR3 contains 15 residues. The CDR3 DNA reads TGTGCCAGCAGTTTGAGGACCCTTCGGGTCAATGAGCAGTTCTTC. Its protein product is CASSLRTLRVNEQFF.

The CDR3 is CASSQDVTSGGELHEQYF. The CDR3, as DNA: TGTGCCAGCAGCCAAGATGTCACTAGCGGGGGGGAACTCCACGAGCAGTACTTC. The chain is built from TRBV3-1 (or the pseudogene TRBV3-2) and TRBJ2-7; 13 nucleotides line up with TRBD2. This CDR3 spans 18 amino acids. The germline V gene encodes CDR1 LGHDT and CDR2 YNNKEL (reference sequence). V was pared by 0 bases and J by 5 bases, with 10 bases of the junction left unmatched.

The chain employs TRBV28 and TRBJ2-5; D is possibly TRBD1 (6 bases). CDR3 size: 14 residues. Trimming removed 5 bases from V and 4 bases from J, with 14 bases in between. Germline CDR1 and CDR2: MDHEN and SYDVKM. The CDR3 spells CASSPTGGPETQYF. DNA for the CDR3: TGTGCCAGCAGTCCGACAGGCGGCCCAGAGACCCAGTACTTC.

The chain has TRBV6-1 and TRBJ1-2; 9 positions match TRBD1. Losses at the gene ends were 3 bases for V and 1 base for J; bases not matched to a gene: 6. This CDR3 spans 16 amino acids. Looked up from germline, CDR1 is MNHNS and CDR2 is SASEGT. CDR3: CASSDPPGQGNYGYTF. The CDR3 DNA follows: TGTGCCAGCAGTGATCCTCCGGGACAGGGTAACTATGGCTACACCTTC.

The CDR3 loop is CASSQEGRGASYEQYF. In nucleotides, the CDR3 is TGTGCCAGCAGCCAAGAGGGCAGGGGGGCGTCCTACGAGCAGTACTTC. The V and J genes are TRBV3-1 (or the pseudogene TRBV3-2) and TRBJ2-7; D may be TRBD1 (7 bases). The CDR3 length is 16 residues. The germline V gene has CDR1 LGHDT and CDR2 YNNKEL (reference sequence). Trimming cost V 0 bases and J 1 base, with 13 bases left between them.

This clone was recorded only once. CDR3 protein: CASSQYPEERNTIYF. The DNA of the CDR3 is TGCGCCAGCAGCCAATATCCAGAAGAAAGAAACACCATATATTTT. This chain joins TRBV4-1 and TRBJ1-3; D gene ambiguous. The V gene lost 2 bases and the J gene lost 5 bases, with 13 bases spanning the gap. Per germline, CDR1 MGHRA and CDR2 YSYEKL. This CDR3 spans 15 amino acids.

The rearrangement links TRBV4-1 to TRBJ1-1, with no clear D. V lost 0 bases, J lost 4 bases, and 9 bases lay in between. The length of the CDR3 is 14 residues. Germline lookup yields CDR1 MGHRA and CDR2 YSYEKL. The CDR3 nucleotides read TGCGCCAGCAGCCAAGATCTCCGGGGCACTGAAGCTTTCTTT. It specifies CASSQDLRGTEAFF.

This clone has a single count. CDR3 residues: CASSSMRNTEAFF. The CDR3 nucleotides are TGCGCCAGCAGCTCCATGAGGAACACTGAAGCTTTCTTT. The gene calls are TRBV5-1 and TRBJ1-1; D remains unclear. The V gene lost 3 bases and the J gene lost 1 base, with 7 bases spanning the gap. This CDR3 comprises 13 residues. Germline-derived CDR1 and CDR2 are SGHRS and YFSETQ.

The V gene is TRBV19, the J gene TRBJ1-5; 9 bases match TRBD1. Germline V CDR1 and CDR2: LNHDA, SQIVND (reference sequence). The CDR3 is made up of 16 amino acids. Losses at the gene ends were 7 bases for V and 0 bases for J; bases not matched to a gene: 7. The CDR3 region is CASMRDRANSNQPQHF. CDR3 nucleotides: TGTGCCAGTATGAGGGACAGGGCAAATAGCAATCAGCCCCAGCATTTT.